Listed here are 8 T cell receptor beta chains from one sample, sequenced in a study of T cell responses to AZD1222 COVID-19 vaccine. Here immunoSEQ multiplex PCR was the method, and the copy in TCRdb shows in-frame clones only, minus some. The repertoire includes about 100,000 clones, 87% of them detected once, and over 4% sits in the top ten. The material sequenced was peripheral blood, taken on day 0 of MenACWY control vaccination. These receptors originate from an adult in good health.

The chain joins TRBV3-1 (or the pseudogene TRBV3-2) to TRBJ2-2; no clear D gene. Germline V gene data show CDR1 as LGHDT and CDR2 as YNNKEL (reference sequence). Trimming stripped 4 bases from V and 1 base from J, with 1 base between. The CDR3 is 12 residues long. CDR3 protein: CASSRNTGELFF. CDR3 DNA: TGTGCCAGCAGCCGGAACACCGGGGAGCTGTTTTTT.

The gene calls are TRBV7-2 and TRBJ2-2, with 9 bases lining up with TRBD1. Germline V lookup: CDR1 SGHTA, CDR2 FQGNSA. The V gene end was trimmed by 5 bases and the J gene end by 3 bases; junction bases not matched to a gene: 4. CDR3 length equals 15 residues. CDR3 in DNA: TGTGCCAGCAGCATGGGACAGGGTTACACCGGGGAGCTGTTTTTT. Protein: CASSMGQGYTGELFF.

The CDR3 region is CASSLLAEAYEQYF. CDR3 nucleotides: TGTGCCAGCAGTTTGCTAGCGGAGGCCTACGAGCAGTACTTC. The chain carries TRBV28 and TRBJ2-7, with 7 bases lining up with TRBD2. This CDR3 comprises 14 residues. After removal of 3 bases from V and 2 bases from J, the junction contained 4 bases not matched to a gene. Germline values: CDR1 MDHEN, CDR2 SYDVKM.

This rearrangement joins TRBV19 to TRBJ2-3, with 10 bases matching TRBD1. The CDR3 sequence is 15 residues long. Losses at the gene ends were 0 bases for V and 5 bases for J; bases not matched to a gene: 2. Germline V gene sequence: CDR1 LNHDA, CDR2 SQIVND (reference sequence). The chain's CDR3 is CASSIETGGQDTQYF. The CDR3 nucleotides are TGTGCCAGTAGTATAGAGACAGGGGGCCAAGATACGCAGTATTTT.

The rearrangement joins TRBV7-9 to TRBJ1-2; D remains ambiguous. The germline V gene encodes CDR1 SEHNR and CDR2 FQNEAQ (reference sequence). This CDR3 contains 14 residues. The germline V and J ends were trimmed by 5 bases and 2 bases, with 12 bases remaining between them. The CDR3 region is CASSTQAFNYGYTF. CDR3 coding DNA: TGTGCCAGCAGCACTCAAGCTTTCAACTATGGCTACACCTTC.

The gene calls are TRBV4-1 and TRBJ2-2; TRBD1 agrees at 12 bases. After removal of 4 bases from V and 7 bases from J, the junction contained 4 bases not matched to a gene. The CDR3 extends over 15 amino acids. The germline V gene has CDR1 MGHRA and CDR2 YSYEKL. The CDR3 region has the DNA TGCGCCAGCAGCCCGGGACAGGGGGCGCGCGGGGAGCTGTTTTTT. It yields the protein CASSPGQGARGELFF.

The chain carries TRBV6-5 and TRBJ2-7; D unclear. Trimming removed 4 bases from V and 2 bases from J, with 9 bases in between. The CDR3 contains 13 residues. In germline, CDR1 is MNHEY, CDR2 SVGAGI. The CDR3 loop is CASSSPLPYEQYF. DNA for the CDR3: TGTGCCAGCAGTTCCCCTCTCCCCTACGAGCAGTACTTC.

The V gene is TRBV12-3 or TRBV12-4, the J gene TRBJ2-7, with a tentative D call TRBD1 (5 bases). V was trimmed by 2 bases and J by 5 bases, leaving 7 bases between them. The length of the CDR3 is 12 residues. As DNA, the CDR3 is TGTGCCAGCAGTTTACTGGGGCACGAGCAGTACTTC. This gives the protein CASSLLGHEQYF.